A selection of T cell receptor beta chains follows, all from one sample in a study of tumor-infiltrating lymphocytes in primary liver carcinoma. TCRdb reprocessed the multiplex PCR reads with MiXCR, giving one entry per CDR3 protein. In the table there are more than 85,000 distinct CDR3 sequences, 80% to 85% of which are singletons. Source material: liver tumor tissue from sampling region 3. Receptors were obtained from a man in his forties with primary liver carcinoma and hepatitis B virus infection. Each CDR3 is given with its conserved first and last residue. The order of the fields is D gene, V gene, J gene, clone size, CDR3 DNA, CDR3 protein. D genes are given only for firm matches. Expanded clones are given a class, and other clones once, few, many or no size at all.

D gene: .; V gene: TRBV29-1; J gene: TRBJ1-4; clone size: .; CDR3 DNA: TGCAGCGTTGAGGAGAGTCTGGGTGAGAAACTGTTTTTT; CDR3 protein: CSVEESLGEKLFF
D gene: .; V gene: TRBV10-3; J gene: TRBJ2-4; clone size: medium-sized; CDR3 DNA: TGTGCCATCAGTGACAACTGGAAAGCCAAAAACATTCAGTACTTC; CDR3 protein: CAISDNWKAKNIQYF
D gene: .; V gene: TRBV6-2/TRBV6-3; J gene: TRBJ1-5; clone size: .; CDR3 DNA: TGTGCCAGCAGTTACTCGACGGGGGAGTGGGATTGCAATCAGCCCCAGCAGTTT; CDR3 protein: CASSYSTGEWDCNQPQQF
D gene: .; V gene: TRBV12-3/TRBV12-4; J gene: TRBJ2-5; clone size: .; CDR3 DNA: TGTGCTAGGAGCCGAGGCGGGACAGAGACCCAGTACTTC; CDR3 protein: CARSRGGTETQYF
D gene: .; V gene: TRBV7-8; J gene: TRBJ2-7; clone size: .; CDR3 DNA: TGCGCCAGCAGCTTTACTAGTACCTACGAGCAGTACTTC; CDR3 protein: CASSFTSTYEQYF
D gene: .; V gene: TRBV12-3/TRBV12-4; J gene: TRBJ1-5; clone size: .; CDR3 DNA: TGTGCCAGCAGTCACTCAGGACAAGGGGGGGCTCAGCCCCAGCATTTT; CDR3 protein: CASSHSGQGGAQPQHF
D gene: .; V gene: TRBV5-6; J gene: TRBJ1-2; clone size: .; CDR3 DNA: TGTGCCAACAGCTCCGGGAAATCTGGCTACACTTTC; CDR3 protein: CANSSGKSGYTF
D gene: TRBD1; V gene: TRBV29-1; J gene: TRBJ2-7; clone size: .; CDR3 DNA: TGCGGCGTTCATCGACAGGGGAGGTACGAGCAGTACTTC; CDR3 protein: CGVHRQGRYEQYF
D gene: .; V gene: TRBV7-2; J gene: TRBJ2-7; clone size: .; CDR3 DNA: TGTGCCAGCAGACCCGGGACTTGCGGCACAGAGCAGTACTTC; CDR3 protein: CASRPGTCGTEQYF
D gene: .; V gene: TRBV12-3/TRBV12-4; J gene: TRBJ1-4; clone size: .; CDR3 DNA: TGTGCCTGCGGTTTATCTGGGTTGGAAAAACTGTTTTTT; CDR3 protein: CACGLSGLEKLFF
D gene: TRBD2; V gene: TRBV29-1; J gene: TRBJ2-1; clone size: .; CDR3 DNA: TGCAGTCACCCTACTAGCGGAGACTATAATGAGCAGTTCTTC; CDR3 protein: CSHPTSGDYNEQFF
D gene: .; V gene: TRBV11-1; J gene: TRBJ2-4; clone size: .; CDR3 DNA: TGCACCAGCAGCCTTCCCGGGACTGGCGGGACCAAAAACATTCAGTACTTC; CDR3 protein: CTSSLPGTGGTKNIQYF
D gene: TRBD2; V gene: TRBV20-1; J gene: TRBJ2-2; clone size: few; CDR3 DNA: TGCAGTGCTAGATTAGCGGGAGACACCGGGGAGCTGTTTTTT; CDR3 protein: CSARLAGDTGELFF
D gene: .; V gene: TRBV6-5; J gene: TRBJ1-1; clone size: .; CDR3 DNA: TGTACCAACAGTTACCGACTGACGAACACTGAAGCTTTCTTT; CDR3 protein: CTNSYRLTNTEAFF
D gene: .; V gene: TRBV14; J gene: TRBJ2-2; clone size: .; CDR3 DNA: TGTGCCAGCAGCCGTGTCAGGACGAACACCGGGGAGCTGTTTTTT; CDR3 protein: CASSRVRTNTGELFF
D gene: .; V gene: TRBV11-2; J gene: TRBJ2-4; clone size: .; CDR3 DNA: TGTGCCAGCACAACTTCGGCGGCAACCAAAAACATTCAGTACTTC; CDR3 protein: CASTTSAATKNIQYF
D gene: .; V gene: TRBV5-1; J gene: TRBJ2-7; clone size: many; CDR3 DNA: TGCGCCAGCAGCTTGGAGGTTTCCTACGAGCAGTACTTC; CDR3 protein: CASSLEVSYEQYF
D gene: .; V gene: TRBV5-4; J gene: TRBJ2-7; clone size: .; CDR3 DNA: TGTGCCAGCAACTTACAAGGGTTGGACGAGCAGTACTTC; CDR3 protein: CASNLQGLDEQYF
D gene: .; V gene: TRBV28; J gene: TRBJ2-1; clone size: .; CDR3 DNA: TGTGCCAGTGTGTGGGGAGGTCCTTACAATGAGCAGTTCTTC; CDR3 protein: CASVWGGPYNEQFF
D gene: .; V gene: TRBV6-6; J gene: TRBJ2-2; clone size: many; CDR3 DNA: TGTGCCAGCAGCCCTGCCGGGACTCCGAACACCGGGGAGCTGTTTTTT; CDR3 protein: CASSPAGTPNTGELFF
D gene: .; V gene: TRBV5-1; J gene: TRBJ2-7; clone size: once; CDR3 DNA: TGCGCAAGCGCCTATCAGTTGGGATCGTCCTACGAGCAGTACTTC; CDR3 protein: CASAYQLGSSYEQYF
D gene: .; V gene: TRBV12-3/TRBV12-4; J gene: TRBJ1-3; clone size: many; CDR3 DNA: TGTGCCAGCAGTTTATCGGGCGGAAACACCATATATTTT; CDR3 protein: CASSLSGGNTIYF
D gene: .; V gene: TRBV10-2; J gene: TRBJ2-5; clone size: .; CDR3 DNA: TGCGCCATCACTGATACCAGGGCGGAGACCCAGTACTTC; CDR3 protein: CAITDTRAETQYF
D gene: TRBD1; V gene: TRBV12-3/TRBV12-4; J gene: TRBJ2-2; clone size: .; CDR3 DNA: TGTACCAGCAGTTTGATACAGGGGGAGTCCGGGGAGCTGTTTTTT; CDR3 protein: CTSSLIQGESGELFF
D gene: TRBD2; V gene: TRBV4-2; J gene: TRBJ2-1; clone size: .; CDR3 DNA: TGCGCCGCCCCTCGGACTAGCAAGAGTTTAAATGAGCAGTTCTTC; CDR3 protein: CAAPRTSKSLNEQFF
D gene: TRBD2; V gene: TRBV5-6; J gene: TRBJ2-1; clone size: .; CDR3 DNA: TGTGCCAGTAGCCCCTCTGGGAGCGGGAGGGACGATGAGCAGTTCTTC; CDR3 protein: CASSPSGSGRDDEQFF
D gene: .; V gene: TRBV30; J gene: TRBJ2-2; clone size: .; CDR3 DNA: TGTGCCTGGAGAGCTCAGGAGGACACCGGGGAACTGTTTTTT; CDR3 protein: CAWRAQEDTGELFF
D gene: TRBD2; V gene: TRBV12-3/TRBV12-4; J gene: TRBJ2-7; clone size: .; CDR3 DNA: TGTGGCAGCAGTACCCCCGGAGGGAGCGGGAGGAACGAGCGGTACTTC; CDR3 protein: CGSSTPGGSGRNERYF
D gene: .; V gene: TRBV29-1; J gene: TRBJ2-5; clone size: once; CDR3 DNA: TGCTGCGTTCCATTGGACGTGGAGACCCAGTACTTC; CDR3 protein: CCVPLDVETQYF
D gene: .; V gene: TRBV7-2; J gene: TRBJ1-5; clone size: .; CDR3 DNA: TGTGCCAGGAGCTCTGGACTTAGCAATCAGCCCCAGCATTTT; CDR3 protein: CARSSGLSNQPQHF
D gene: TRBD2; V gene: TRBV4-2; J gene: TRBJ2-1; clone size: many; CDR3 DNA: TGTGCCACCCCTCGGACTAGCAAGAGTTTAAATGAGCAGTTCTTC; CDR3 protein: CATPRTSKSLNEQFF
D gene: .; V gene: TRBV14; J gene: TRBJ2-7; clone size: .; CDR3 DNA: TGTGCCAACAGCCAAGGTTCGCAGTCATCCTCCTACAAGCACTACTTC; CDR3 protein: CANSQGSQSSSYKHYF
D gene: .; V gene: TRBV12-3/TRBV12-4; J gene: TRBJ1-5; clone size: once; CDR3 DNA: TGTGCCAGCACACGGAGCACCGCAATAAATCAGCACCAGCATTTT; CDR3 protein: CASTRSTAINQHQHF